This T cell receptor (beta chain) appears in the sequencing data of a study of chemoradiotherapy in HPV16-positive cancers. This CDR3 comprises 14 residues. Trimming left V 2 bases short and J 5 bases short, with 11 bases between. Germline V gives CDR1 SGHDT, CDR2 YYEEEE. This clone came up a few times. Its antigen is still unknown. The data were produced by immunoSEQ multiplex PCR, yet TCRdb's version contains in-frame clones alone and is incomplete. This table has 30,000 to 35,000 clones, 86% appearing once. Study-wide results and caveats: For HPV16-positive patients, expanding HPV-responsive T cells associated with longer recurrence-free survival.

The sequencing here drew on blood, taken from a patient who underwent chemoradiotherapy. The V gene is TRBV5-6, the J gene TRBJ1-5; D is perhaps TRBD1 (6 bases). The clonotype originates from a human donor with HPV-associated anogenital cancer. The CDR3 DNA is TGTGCCAGCAGCTTAACAGGGTGGGATCAGCCCCAGCATTTT. Residues: CASSLTGWDQPQHF.